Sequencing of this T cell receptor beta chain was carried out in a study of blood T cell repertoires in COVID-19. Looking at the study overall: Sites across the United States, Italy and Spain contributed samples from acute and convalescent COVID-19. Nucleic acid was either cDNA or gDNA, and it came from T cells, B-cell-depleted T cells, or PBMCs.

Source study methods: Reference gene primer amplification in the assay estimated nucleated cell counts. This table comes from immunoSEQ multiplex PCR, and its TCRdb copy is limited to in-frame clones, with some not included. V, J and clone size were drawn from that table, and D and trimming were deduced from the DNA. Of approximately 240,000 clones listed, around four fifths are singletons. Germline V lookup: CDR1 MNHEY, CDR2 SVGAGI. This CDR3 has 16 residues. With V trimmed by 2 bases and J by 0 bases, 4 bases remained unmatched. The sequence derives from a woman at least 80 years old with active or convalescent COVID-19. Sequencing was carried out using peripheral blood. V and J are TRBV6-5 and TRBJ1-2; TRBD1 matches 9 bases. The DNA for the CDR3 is TGTGCCAGCAGTTACAGAGACAGGGGGGCTAACTATGGCTACACCTTC. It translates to CASSYRDRGANYGYTF.